Listed here is a single T cell receptor beta chain. The source of the sample is a study of blood T cell repertoires in COVID-19. Study information: The study drew acute and convalescent COVID-19 samples from the United States, Italy and Spain. In each case, the material was cDNA or gDNA derived from T cells, B-cell-depleted T cells, or PBMCs.

The ends were cut back, 4 bases at V and 1 base at J, with 20 bases in the middle. This CDR3 contains 19 residues. The germline gives CDR1 SEHNR, CDR2 FQNEAQ (reference sequence). This study enrolled people aged about 18 to 90 from around 25 US geographic areas. The data were produced by immunoSEQ multiplex PCR, yet TCRdb's version contains in-frame clones alone and is incomplete. The sample shows about 140,000 clones, 84% of them seen only once. The sequenced material came from PBMCs or T cells enriched from blood (not recorded which). The sequence was collected from a man in his forties with acute COVID-19. The V and J genes are TRBV7-9 and TRBJ2-6, with a weak D call TRBD1 (5 bases). CDR3 in amino acids: CASSSTNTRAKSGANVLTF. The CDR3 bases are TGTGCCAGCAGCTCAACAAACACCAGGGCTAAATCTGGGGCCAACGTCCTGACTTTC. The full variable domain, its missing parts supplied by reference TRBV7-9 and TRBJ2-6, is DTGVSQNPRHKITKRGQNVTFRCDPISEHNRLYWYRQTLGQGPEFLTYFQNEAQLEKSRLLSDRFSAERPKGSFSTLEIQRTEQGDSAMYLCASSSTNTRAKSGANVLTFGAGSRLTVL.